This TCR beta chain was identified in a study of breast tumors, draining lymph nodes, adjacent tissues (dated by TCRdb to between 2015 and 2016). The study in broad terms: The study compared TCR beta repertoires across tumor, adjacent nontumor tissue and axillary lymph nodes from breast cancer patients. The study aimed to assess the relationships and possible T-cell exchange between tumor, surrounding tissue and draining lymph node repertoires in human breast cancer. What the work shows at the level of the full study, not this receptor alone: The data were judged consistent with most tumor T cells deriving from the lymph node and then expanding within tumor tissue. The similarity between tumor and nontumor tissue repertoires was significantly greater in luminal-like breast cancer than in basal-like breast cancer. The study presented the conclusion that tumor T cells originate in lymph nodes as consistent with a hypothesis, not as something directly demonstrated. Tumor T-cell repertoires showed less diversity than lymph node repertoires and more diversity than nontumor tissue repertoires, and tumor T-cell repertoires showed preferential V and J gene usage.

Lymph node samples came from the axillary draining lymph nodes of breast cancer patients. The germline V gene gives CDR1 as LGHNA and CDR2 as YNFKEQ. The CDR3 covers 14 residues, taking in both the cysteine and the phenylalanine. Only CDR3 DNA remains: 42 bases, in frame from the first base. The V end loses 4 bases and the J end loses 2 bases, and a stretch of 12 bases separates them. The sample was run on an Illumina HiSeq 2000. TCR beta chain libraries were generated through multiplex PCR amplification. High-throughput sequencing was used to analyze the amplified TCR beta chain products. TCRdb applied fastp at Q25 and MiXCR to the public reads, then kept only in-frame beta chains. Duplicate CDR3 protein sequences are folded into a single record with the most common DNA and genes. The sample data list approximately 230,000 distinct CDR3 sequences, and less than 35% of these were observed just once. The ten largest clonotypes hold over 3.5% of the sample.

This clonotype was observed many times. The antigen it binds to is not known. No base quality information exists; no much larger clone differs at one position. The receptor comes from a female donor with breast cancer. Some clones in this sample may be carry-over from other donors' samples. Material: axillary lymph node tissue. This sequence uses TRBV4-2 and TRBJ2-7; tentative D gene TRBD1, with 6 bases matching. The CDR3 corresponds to CASSLYKGAYEQYF. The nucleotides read TGTGCCAGCAGCCTCTATAAGGGGGCCTACGAGCAGTACTTC.